Listed below are T cell receptor beta chains from one sample, sequenced in a study of T cells after yellow fever vaccination. TCRdb recomputed calls from the 5' RACE reads with MiXCR, one row per CDR3 protein. The sample holds nearly 550,000 distinct CDR3 sequences, about 19% seen once. The material was PBMCs, obtained 15 days after the yellow fever booster vaccination. These TCRs come from a man between 25 and 39 years old who received the YFV17D yellow fever vaccine. Each CDR3 is given without its conserved first and last residue. Fields, in order: J gene, V gene, CDR3 protein.

j_gene: TRBJ2-1
v_gene: TRBV7-8
CDR3aa: ASSPNSGIGGEQF

j_gene: TRBJ2-1
v_gene: TRBV6-2/TRBV6-3
CDR3aa: ASSYRGRGLTRNEQF

j_gene: TRBJ2-1
v_gene: TRBV28
CDR3aa: ASSPGRSYNEQF

j_gene: TRBJ2-7
v_gene: TRBV10-2
CDR3aa: ASSEAGDSYEQY

j_gene: TRBJ2-3
v_gene: TRBV7-2
CDR3aa: ASSSQQGSTDTQY

j_gene: TRBJ2-2
v_gene: TRBV29-1
CDR3aa: SVDGLGVPGELF

j_gene: TRBJ2-7
v_gene: TRBV4-3
CDR3aa: ASSRDYLTGEQY

j_gene: TRBJ2-7
v_gene: TRBV6-2/TRBV6-3
CDR3aa: ASSYDSPSSYEQY

j_gene: TRBJ2-1
v_gene: TRBV24-1
CDR3aa: ATSDRSLAGGHNEQF

j_gene: TRBJ2-5
v_gene: TRBV7-2
CDR3aa: ASSWTAGQETQY

j_gene: TRBJ1-1
v_gene: TRBV3-1
CDR3aa: ASSSGGGNTEAF

j_gene: TRBJ1-1
v_gene: TRBV6-6
CDR3aa: ASRQGTTEAF

j_gene: TRBJ1-1
v_gene: TRBV5-1
CDR3aa: ASSRTTGPTASNSGITEAF

j_gene: TRBJ2-7
v_gene: TRBV6-5
CDR3aa: ASSYFIAGRVGEQY

j_gene: TRBJ2-7
v_gene: TRBV5-1
CDR3aa: ARGADAYEQY

j_gene: TRBJ2-1
v_gene: TRBV7-2
CDR3aa: ASSWAGGPNEQF

j_gene: TRBJ1-2
v_gene: TRBV20-1
CDR3aa: SARSRGPGRYT

j_gene: TRBJ2-3
v_gene: TRBV29-1
CDR3aa: SVPLGVGTDTQY

j_gene: TRBJ2-2
v_gene: TRBV10-3
CDR3aa: AISGSSGRTVGELF

j_gene: TRBJ2-7
v_gene: TRBV12-3/TRBV12-4
CDR3aa: ASSFYGGSYEQY

j_gene: TRBJ1-1
v_gene: TRBV9
CDR3aa: ASSGQGRMNTEAF

j_gene: TRBJ2-5
v_gene: TRBV7-7
CDR3aa: ASSAAPLDPQY

j_gene: TRBJ2-7
v_gene: TRBV20-1
CDR3aa: SAKIRSSYEQY

j_gene: TRBJ2-2
v_gene: TRBV10-3
CDR3aa: AILGQGADTGELF

j_gene: TRBJ1-2
v_gene: TRBV7-9
CDR3aa: ASSLGQGGVYGYT

j_gene: TRBJ1-6
v_gene: TRBV6-1
CDR3aa: ASSAVGVYNSPLH

j_gene: TRBJ2-3
v_gene: TRBV29-1
CDR3aa: SVEVTGTGDTQY

j_gene: TRBJ2-7
v_gene: TRBV19
CDR3aa: ASSPNRGSYEQY

j_gene: TRBJ2-3
v_gene: TRBV5-1
CDR3aa: ASSMRPGTDTQY

j_gene: TRBJ2-1
v_gene: TRBV5-6
CDR3aa: ASRGLGSYNEQF

j_gene: TRBJ2-6
v_gene: TRBV27
CDR3aa: ASSLLWAGTGANVLT

j_gene: TRBJ2-2
v_gene: TRBV5-6
CDR3aa: ASRRTRLALNTGELF

j_gene: TRBJ2-7
v_gene: TRBV3-1
CDR3aa: ASSQAGRSSYEQY

j_gene: TRBJ1-5
v_gene: TRBV5-6
CDR3aa: ASSSTGILGPQH

j_gene: TRBJ2-2
v_gene: TRBV20-1
CDR3aa: SASVTTNTGELF

j_gene: TRBJ2-7
v_gene: TRBV7-2
CDR3aa: ASSLRRAGENEQY

j_gene: TRBJ2-7
v_gene: TRBV10-3
CDR3aa: AISSSNDATYEQY

j_gene: TRBJ2-7
v_gene: TRBV20-1
CDR3aa: SAQAPTAARKEQY

j_gene: TRBJ1-1
v_gene: TRBV20-1
CDR3aa: SARQIGKAF

j_gene: TRBJ2-2
v_gene: TRBV30
CDR3aa: AWSVWRNTGELF

j_gene: TRBJ1-2
v_gene: TRBV20-1
CDR3aa: SVRTGDNYGYT

j_gene: TRBJ2-7
v_gene: TRBV12-3/TRBV12-4
CDR3aa: ASRQGQLVALY

j_gene: TRBJ2-5
v_gene: TRBV5-1
CDR3aa: ASRVGASRETQY